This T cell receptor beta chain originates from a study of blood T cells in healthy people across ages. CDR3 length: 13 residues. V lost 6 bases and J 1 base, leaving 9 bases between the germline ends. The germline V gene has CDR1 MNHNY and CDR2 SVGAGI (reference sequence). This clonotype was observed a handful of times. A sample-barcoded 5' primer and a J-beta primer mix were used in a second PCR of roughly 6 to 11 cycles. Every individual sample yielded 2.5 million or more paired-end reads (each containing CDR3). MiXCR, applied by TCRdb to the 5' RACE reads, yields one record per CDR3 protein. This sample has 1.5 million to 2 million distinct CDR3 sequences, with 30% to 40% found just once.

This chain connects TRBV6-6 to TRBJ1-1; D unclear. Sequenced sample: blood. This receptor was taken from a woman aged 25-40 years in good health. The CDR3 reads CASSTGRNTEAFF. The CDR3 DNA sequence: TGTGCCAGCAGCACCGGACGGAACACTGAAGCTTTCTTT.